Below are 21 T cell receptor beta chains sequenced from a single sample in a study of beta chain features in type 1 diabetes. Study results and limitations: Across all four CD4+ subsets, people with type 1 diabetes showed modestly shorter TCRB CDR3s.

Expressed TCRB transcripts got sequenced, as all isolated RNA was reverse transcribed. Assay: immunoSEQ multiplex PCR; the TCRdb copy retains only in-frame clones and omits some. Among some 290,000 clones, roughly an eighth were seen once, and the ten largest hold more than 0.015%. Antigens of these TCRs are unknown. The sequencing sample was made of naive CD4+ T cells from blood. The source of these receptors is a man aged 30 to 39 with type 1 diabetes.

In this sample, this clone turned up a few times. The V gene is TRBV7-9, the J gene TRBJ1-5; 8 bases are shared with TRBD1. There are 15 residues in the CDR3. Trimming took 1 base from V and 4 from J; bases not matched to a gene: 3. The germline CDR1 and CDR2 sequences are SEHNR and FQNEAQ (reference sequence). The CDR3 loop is CASSLGTGRNQPQHF. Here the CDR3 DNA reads TGTGCCAGCAGCTTAGGGACAGGGAGGAATCAGCCCCAGCATTTT.

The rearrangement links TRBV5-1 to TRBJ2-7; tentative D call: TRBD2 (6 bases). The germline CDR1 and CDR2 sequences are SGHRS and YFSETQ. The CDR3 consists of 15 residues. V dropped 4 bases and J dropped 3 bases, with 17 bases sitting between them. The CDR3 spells CASSQSGTGDYEQYF. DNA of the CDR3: TGCGCCAGCAGCCAATCAGGAACGGGGGACTACGAGCAGTACTTC. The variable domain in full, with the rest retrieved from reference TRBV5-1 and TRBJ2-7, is KAGVTQTPRYLIKTRGQQVTLSCSPISGHRSVSWYQQTPGQGLQFLFEYFSETQRNKGNFPGRFSGRQFSNSRSEMNVSTLELGDSALYLCASSQSGTGDYEQYFGPGTRLTVT.

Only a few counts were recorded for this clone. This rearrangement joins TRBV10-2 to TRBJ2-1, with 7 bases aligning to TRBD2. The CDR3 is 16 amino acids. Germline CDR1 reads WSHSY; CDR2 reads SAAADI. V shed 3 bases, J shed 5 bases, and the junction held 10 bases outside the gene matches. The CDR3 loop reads CASSDHSASGHNEQFF. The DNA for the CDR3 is TGCGCCAGCAGTGACCATAGTGCTAGCGGTCACAATGAGCAGTTCTTC.

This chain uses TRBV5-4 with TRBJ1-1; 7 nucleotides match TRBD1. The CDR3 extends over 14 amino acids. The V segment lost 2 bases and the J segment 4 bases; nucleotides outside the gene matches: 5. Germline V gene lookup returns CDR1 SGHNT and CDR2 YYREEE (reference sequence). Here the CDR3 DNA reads TGTGCCAGCAGCTTAACAGGGGTCGGCACTGAAGCTTTCTTT. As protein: CASSLTGVGTEAFF.

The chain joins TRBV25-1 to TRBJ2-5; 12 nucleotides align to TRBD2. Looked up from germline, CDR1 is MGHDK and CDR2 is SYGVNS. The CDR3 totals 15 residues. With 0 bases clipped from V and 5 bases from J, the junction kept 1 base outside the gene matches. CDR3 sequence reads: CASSEYGLAGETQYF. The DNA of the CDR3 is TGTGCCAGCAGTGAATACGGACTAGCGGGGGAGACCCAGTACTTC.

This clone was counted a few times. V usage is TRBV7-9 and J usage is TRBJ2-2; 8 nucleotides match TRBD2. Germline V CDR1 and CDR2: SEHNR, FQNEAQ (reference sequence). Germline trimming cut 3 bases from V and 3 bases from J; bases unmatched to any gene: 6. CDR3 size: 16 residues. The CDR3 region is CASSFSGIGHTGELFF. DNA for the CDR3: TGTGCCAGCAGCTTTAGCGGGATTGGGCACACCGGGGAGCTGTTTTTT.

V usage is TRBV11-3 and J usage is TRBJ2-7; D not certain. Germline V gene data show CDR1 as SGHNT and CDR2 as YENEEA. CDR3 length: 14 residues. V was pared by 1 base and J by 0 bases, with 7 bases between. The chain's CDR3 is CASSLVGNSYEQYF. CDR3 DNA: TGTGCCAGCAGCTTAGTGGGCAACTCCTACGAGCAGTACTTC.

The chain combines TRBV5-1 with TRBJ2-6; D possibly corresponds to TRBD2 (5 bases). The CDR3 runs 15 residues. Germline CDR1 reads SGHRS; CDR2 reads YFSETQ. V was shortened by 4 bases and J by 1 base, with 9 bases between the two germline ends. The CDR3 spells CASSPPGSGANVLTF. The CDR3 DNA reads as TGCGCCAGCAGCCCCCCGGGGTCTGGGGCCAACGTCCTGACTTTC.

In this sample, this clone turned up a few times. CDR3 DNA: TGTGCCAGCTCACCCCCAACGAGGGAGCAGTTCTTC. This translates into CASSPPTREQFF. The V gene is TRBV18, the J gene TRBJ2-1, with no clear D. Per the germline V gene, CDR1 is KGHSH and CDR2 is LQKENI. The CDR3 contains 12 residues. With 3 bases removed from V and 10 bases from J, the gap between germline ends came to 10 bases.

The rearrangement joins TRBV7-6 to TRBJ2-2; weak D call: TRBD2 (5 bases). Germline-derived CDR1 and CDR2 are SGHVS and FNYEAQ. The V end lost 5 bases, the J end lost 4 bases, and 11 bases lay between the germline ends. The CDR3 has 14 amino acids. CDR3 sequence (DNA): TGTGCCAGCAGCCCCACTAGTATCACCGGGGAGCTGTTTTTT. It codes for CASSPTSITGELFF.

The CDR3 DNA follows: TGTGCCAGCAGCTTGGTAAGGACTAGCGGGAGCGGCAATGAGCAGTTCTTC. It encodes CASSLVRTSGSGNEQFF. This chain uses TRBV5-6 with TRBJ2-1; 13 bases fit TRBD2. Germline-derived CDR1 and CDR2 are SGHDT and YYEEEE. With 0 bases clipped from V and 6 bases from J, the junction kept 6 bases outside the gene matches. This CDR3 has 17 amino acids.

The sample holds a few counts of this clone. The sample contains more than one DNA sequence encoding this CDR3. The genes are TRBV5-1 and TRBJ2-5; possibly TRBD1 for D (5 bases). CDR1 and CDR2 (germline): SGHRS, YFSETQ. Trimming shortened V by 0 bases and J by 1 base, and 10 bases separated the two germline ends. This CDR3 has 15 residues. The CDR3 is CASSLEGTGQETQYF. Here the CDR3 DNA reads TGCGCCAGCAGCTTGGAAGGTACAGGCCAAGAGACCCAGTACTTC. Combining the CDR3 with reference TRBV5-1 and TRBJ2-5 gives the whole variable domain KAGVTQTPRYLIKTRGQQVTLSCSPISGHRSVSWYQQTPGQGLQFLFEYFSETQRNKGNFPGRFSGRQFSNSRSEMNVSTLELGDSALYLCASSLEGTGQETQYFGPGTRLLVL.

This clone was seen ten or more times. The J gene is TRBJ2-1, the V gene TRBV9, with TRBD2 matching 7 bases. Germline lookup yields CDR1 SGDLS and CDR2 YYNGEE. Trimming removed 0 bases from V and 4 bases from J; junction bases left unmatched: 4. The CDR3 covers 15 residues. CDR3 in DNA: TGTGCCAGCAGCGTAGGGACTAGAGAGTACAATGAGCAGTTCTTC. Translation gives CASSVGTREYNEQFF.

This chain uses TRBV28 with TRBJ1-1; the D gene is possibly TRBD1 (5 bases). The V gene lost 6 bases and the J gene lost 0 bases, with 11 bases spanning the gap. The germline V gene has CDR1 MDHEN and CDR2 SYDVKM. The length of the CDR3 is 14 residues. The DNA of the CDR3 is TGTGCCAGCAGCCGCGGGGACTTGAACACTGAAGCTTTCTTT. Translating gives CASSRGDLNTEAFF.

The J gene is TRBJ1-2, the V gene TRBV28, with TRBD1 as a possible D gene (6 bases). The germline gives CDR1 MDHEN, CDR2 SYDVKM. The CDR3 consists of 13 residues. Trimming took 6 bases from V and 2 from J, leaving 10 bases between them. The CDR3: CASRVGQNYGYTF. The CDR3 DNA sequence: TGTGCCAGCAGGGTAGGACAGAACTATGGCTACACCTTC.

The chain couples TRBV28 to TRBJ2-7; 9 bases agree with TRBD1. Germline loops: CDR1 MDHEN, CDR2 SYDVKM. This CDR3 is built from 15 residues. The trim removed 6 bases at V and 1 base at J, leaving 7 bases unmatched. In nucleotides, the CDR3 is TGTGCCAGCAGGGGACAGGGTTGGGCTTCCTACGAGCAGTACTTC. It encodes CASRGQGWASYEQYF.

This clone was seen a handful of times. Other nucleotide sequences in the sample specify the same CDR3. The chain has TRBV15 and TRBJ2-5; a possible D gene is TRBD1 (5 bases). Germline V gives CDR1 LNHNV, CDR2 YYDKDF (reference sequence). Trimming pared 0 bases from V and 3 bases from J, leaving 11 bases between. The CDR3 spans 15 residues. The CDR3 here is CATSRDPSGKETQYF. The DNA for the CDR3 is TGTGCCACCAGCAGAGACCCGTCAGGGAAAGAGACCCAGTACTTC. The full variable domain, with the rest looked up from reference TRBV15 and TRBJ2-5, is DAMVIQNPRYQVTQFGKPVTLSCSQTLNHNVMYWYQQKSSQAPKLLFHYYDKDFNNEADTPDNFQSRRPNTSFCFLDIRSPGLGDTAMYLCATSRDPSGKETQYFGPGTRLLVL.

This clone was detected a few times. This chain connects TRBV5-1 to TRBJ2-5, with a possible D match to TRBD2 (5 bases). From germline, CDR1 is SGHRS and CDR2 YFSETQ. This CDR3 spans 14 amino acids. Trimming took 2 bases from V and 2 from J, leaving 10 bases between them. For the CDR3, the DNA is TGCGCCAGCAGCTTCCAGAGGGTACAAGAGACCCAGTACTTC. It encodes CASSFQRVQETQYF.

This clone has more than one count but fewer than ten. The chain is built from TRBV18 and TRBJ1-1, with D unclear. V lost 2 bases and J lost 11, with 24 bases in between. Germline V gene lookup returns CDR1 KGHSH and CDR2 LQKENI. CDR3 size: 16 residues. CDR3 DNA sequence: TGTGCCAGCTCACCAAGGTTCAGCGGGCGTGAATTGGGGGCTTTCTTT. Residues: CASSPRFSGRELGAFF. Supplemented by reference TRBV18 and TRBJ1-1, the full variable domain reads NAGVMQNPRHLVRRRGQEARLRCSPMKGHSHVYWYRQLPEEGLKFMVYLQKENIIDESGMPKERFSAEFPKEGPSILRIQQVVRGDSAAYFCASSPRFSGRELGAFFGQGTRLTVV.

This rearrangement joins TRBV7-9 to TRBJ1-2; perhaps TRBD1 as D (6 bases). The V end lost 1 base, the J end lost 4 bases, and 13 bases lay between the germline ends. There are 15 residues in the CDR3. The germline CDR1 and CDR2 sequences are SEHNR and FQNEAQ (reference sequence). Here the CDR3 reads CASSLEIGQPYGYTF. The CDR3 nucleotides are TGTGCCAGCAGCTTAGAAATAGGACAGCCCTATGGCTACACCTTC.

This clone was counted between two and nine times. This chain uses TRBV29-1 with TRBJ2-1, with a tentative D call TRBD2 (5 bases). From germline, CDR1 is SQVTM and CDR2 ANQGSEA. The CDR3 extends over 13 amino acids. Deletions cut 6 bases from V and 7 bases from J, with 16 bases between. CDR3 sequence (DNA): TGCAGCGTCCTGGAGGCTAGACCTAATGAGCAGTTCTTC. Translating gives CSVLEARPNEQFF.